What follows are 4 T cell receptor beta chains derived from one specimen sequenced in a study of OX40 agonist ivuxolimab in advanced cancers. Sequencing used immunoSEQ multiplex PCR; TCRdb keeps in-frame clones, though not all of them. The table shows about 110,000 clones, with 89% occurring only once. The sequencing used CD4+ or CD8+ T cells sorted from blood, collected in a trial of the OX40 agonist ivuxolimab. The receptors were gathered from an adult with an advanced solid tumor such as melanoma, head and neck, liver or kidney cancer.

The chain has TRBV5-8 and TRBJ2-1, with D perhaps matching TRBD2 (6 bases). Trimming cost V 3 bases and J 5 bases, with 18 bases left between them. The CDR3 totals 16 residues. Germline values: CDR1 SGHTS, CDR2 YDEGEE. Written as DNA, the CDR3 is TGTGCCAGCAGCTGGAGGCCGGGACTTCGAAACAATGAGCAGTTCTTC. This gives the protein CASSWRPGLRNNEQFF.

This CDR3 reads CASSAMDGSYEQYF. The CDR3, as DNA: TGTGCCAGCAGCGCTATGGACGGATCCTACGAGCAGTACTTC. The chain uses TRBV2 and TRBJ2-7, with unresolved D. The V and J ends lost 6 bases and 1 base respectively, with 13 bases between them. The CDR3 spans 14 residues. Germline V gene lookup returns CDR1 SNHLY and CDR2 FYNNEI.

About this clone: This same CDR3 is encoded by further DNA sequences in the sample. The chain combines TRBV28 with TRBJ1-1; a possible D gene is TRBD1 (6 bases). The CDR3 covers 13 residues. V gave up 6 bases and J gave up 0 bases, with 8 bases separating them. Germline lookup yields CDR1 MDHEN and CDR2 SYDVKM. As DNA, the CDR3 is TGTGCCAGCAGGACAGGAATGAACACTGAAGCTTTCTTT. Translated: CASRTGMNTEAFF.

The chain combines TRBV7-2 with TRBJ1-2; D is perhaps TRBD1 (5 bases). Germline CDR1 reads SGHTA; CDR2 reads FQGNSA. The germline V and J ends were trimmed by 6 bases and 5 bases, with 16 bases remaining between them. This CDR3 comprises 14 residues. This CDR3 is CASSSGGTEYGYTF. CDR3 nucleotide sequence: TGTGCCAGCAGTTCCGGCGGGACGGAGTATGGCTACACCTTC.